This T cell receptor beta chain was identified in a study of blood T cell repertoires in COVID-19. Sequencing was performed with immunoSEQ multiplex PCR; in TCRdb, only in-frame clones are kept and a portion is missing. The sample has about 190,000 clones; approximately 91% are singletons. The CDR3 length is 12 residues. CDR1 is SQVTM and CDR2 is ANQGSEA in the germline V gene. The V gene end was trimmed by 4 bases and the J gene end by 3 bases; junction bases not matched to a gene: 3. The genes are TRBV29-1 and TRBJ2-7; TRBD2 aligns across 7 bases. The receptor's source is a man aged 30 to 45 with acute or convalescent COVID-19. The sample was peripheral blood. The CDR3 DNA is TGCAGCGTTGGTGAGCGGGGCTACGAGCAGTACTTC. Encoded protein: CSVGERGYEQYF.